These 16 T cell receptor beta chains originate from one sample sequenced in a study of cytomegalovirus exposure and HLA in healthy donors. Both 60 Vbeta primers and 13 Jbeta primers went into the PCR. Generated by immunoSEQ multiplex PCR, the TCRdb table keeps only in-frame clones and is missing some. The sample contains more than 200,000 clones, around 85% of which appear only once. The sequenced sample was PBMCs. The origin of the receptors is a human donor in good health.

The chain links TRBV19 to TRBJ2-7, with D maybe TRBD2 (6 bases). Germline CDR1 reads LNHDA; CDR2 reads SQIVND (reference sequence). Trimming cost V 8 bases and J 2 bases, with 16 bases left between them. This CDR3 contains 14 residues. The CDR3 region has the DNA TGTGCCAGTTCGATGGGGCGGGGCACCTACGAGCAGTACTTC. Protein sequence: CASSMGRGTYEQYF. The whole variable domain, remainder taken from reference TRBV19 and TRBJ2-7, is DGGITQSPKYLFRKEGQNVTLSCEQNLNHDAMYWYRQDPGQGLRLIYYSQIVNDFQKGDIAEGYSVSREKKESFPLTVTSAQKNPTAFYLCASSMGRGTYEQYFGPGTRLTVT.

The chain links TRBV6-5 to TRBJ2-5; 7 bases are shared with TRBD1. V dropped 5 bases and J dropped 1; count of bases not matched to a gene: 1. Germline CDR1 MNHEY, CDR2 SVGAGI. The CDR3 spans 13 residues. CDR3 region: CASSDRAQETQYF. CDR3 in DNA: TGTGCCAGCAGTGACAGGGCCCAAGAGACCCAGTACTTC.

The chain combines TRBV9 with TRBJ2-7, with 11 nucleotides matching TRBD2. The CDR3 is 16 amino acids. V trimming: 3 bases; J trimming: 4 bases; junction bases outside the gene matches: 9. CDR1 SGDLS and CDR2 YYNGEE come from the germline V gene. The DNA of the CDR3 is TGTGCCAGCAGCGCGTCGACTAGCGGGACTACATACGAGCAGTACTTC. It codes for CASSASTSGTTYEQYF.

The chain links TRBV5-8 to TRBJ2-7, with TRBD2 matching over 9 bases. The CDR3 has 18 residues. Trimming removed 0 bases from V and 3 bases from J; junction bases left unmatched: 13. In germline, CDR1 is SGHTS, CDR2 YDEGEE. CDR3 DNA sequence: TGTGCCAGCAGCTTGGGACAGGGAGGGACTAGCTCGTACTACGAGCAGTACTTC. Translation gives CASSLGQGGTSSYYEQYF.

The J gene is TRBJ2-4, the V gene TRBV5-4, with no clear D. CDR1 and CDR2 from the germline V gene are SGHNT and YYREEE (reference sequence). The CDR3 consists of 13 residues. The V end was cut by 1 base, the J end by 7 bases, with 9 bases between. The CDR3 DNA reads as TGTGCCAGCAGCTTGTATTCTGCGAACATTCAGTACTTC. It translates to CASSLYSANIQYF.

The chain employs TRBV4-3 and TRBJ1-2, with TRBD1 identical over 10 bases. Germline trimming cut 0 bases from V and 3 bases from J; bases unmatched to any gene: 7. This CDR3 has 17 residues. Per the germline V gene, CDR1 is LGHNA and CDR2 is YSLEER. The CDR3, as DNA: TGCGCCAGCAGCCAAGAGGACAGGGGGAGGCTTGACTATGGCTACACCTTC. Translating it yields CASSQEDRGRLDYGYTF.

This clone was detected only a few times. This chain connects TRBV2 to TRBJ2-1, with 7 bases fitting TRBD2. V was clipped by 7 bases and J by 0 bases; unmatched bases: 12. The CDR3 length is 17 residues. From germline, CDR1 is SNHLY and CDR2 FYNNEI. In DNA, the CDR3 is TGTGCCAGCATGTCGGGAGGCGACCTACGCTCCTACAATGAGCAGTTCTTC. Protein sequence: CASMSGGDLRSYNEQFF.

The chain uses TRBV5-8 and TRBJ2-7; 10 bases are a match to TRBD2. With 4 bases clipped from V and 1 base from J, the junction kept 5 bases outside the gene matches. The CDR3 contains 15 residues. In germline, CDR1 is SGHTS, CDR2 YDEGEE. The CDR3 coding sequence is TGTGCCAGCAGCCCCTTGACTAGCGGGTCCTACGAGCAGTACTTC. It specifies CASSPLTSGSYEQYF.

V and J are TRBV29-1 and TRBJ2-5; TRBD2 is a possible D gene (6 bases). Per the germline V gene, CDR1 is SQVTM and CDR2 is ANQGSEA. This CDR3 has 13 residues. Trimming left V 5 bases short and J 2 bases short, with 12 bases between. CDR3 protein: CSVQGLGQETQYF. CDR3 DNA: TGCAGCGTTCAGGGACTGGGTCAAGAGACCCAGTACTTC.

The chain carries TRBV19 and TRBJ2-7, with 12 bases identical to TRBD2. The CDR3 contains 15 residues. The ends lost 5 bases at V and 2 bases at J; junction bases unmatched: 4. Germline-derived CDR1 and CDR2 are LNHDA and SQIVND (reference sequence). CDR3 residues: CASSYGLAGTYEQYF. Here the CDR3 DNA reads TGTGCCAGTAGTTACGGACTAGCGGGGACCTACGAGCAGTACTTC.

This clone appeared once. The rearrangement joins TRBV30 to TRBJ1-2; the D is unclear. CDR1 and CDR2 from the germline V gene are GTSNPN and SVGIG (reference sequence). The V end lost 8 bases, the J end lost 4 bases, and 14 bases lay between the germline ends. The CDR3 has 12 amino acids. Here the CDR3 DNA reads TGTGCCATTGGGTCTGGAGGCTATGGCTACACCTTC. The encoded protein is CAIGSGGYGYTF.

This sequence joins TRBV6-4 and TRBJ2-7, with a weak D call TRBD2 (6 bases). The CDR3 loop spans 15 amino acids. Germline V gene data show CDR1 as MRHNA and CDR2 as SNTAGT. V was clipped by 1 base and J by 6 bases, with 16 bases between them. CDR3 in amino acids: CASSDWGERFSEQYF. CDR3 sequence (DNA): TGTGCCAGCAGTGACTGGGGGGAGCGGTTCAGCGAGCAGTACTTC.

The chain employs TRBV11-2 and TRBJ2-1; 10 nucleotides line up with TRBD2. CDR3 length: 16 residues. V dropped 0 bases and J dropped 10; count of bases not matched to a gene: 9. Germline V lookup: CDR1 SGHAT, CDR2 FQNNGV. DNA for the CDR3: TGTGCCAGCAGCTTAGACTCTAGCGGGGGTCGGAGGGAGCAGTTCTTC. It encodes CASSLDSSGGRREQFF.

This chain links TRBV7-9 with TRBJ1-1; no reliable D call. The CDR3 loop spans 14 amino acids. Germline loops: CDR1 SEHNR, CDR2 FQNEAQ (reference sequence). V shed 1 base and J shed 3 bases, with 9 bases lying between them. The CDR3 nucleotides are TGTGCCAGCAGCTTAGTAGCCGTGGACACTGAAGCTTTCTTT. It encodes CASSLVAVDTEAFF.

For the CDR3, the DNA is TGTGCCAGCAGTCTGCGGTGGGGGGGGGAGACCCAGTACTTC. Translation: CASSLRWGGETQYF. The chain couples TRBV2 to TRBJ2-5, with 7 bases fitting TRBD2. After removal of 5 bases from V and 5 bases from J, the junction contained 8 bases not matched to a gene. CDR3 size: 14 residues. Looked up from germline, CDR1 is SNHLY and CDR2 is FYNNEI.

J is TRBJ2-1 and V is TRBV4-3; the match to TRBD2 covers 10 bases. The CDR3 spans 17 residues. The trim removed 0 bases at V and 12 bases at J, leaving 14 bases unmatched. CDR1 and CDR2 (germline): LGHNA, YSLEER. The CDR3 region is CASSQEANSGRPKGQFF. Here the CDR3 DNA reads TGCGCCAGCAGCCAAGAGGCCAATAGCGGGAGGCCTAAGGGGCAGTTCTTC.